Below are 8 T cell receptor beta chains sequenced from a single sample in a study of OX40 agonist ivuxolimab in advanced cancers. Method: immunoSEQ multiplex PCR; TCRdb's copy keeps in-frame clones and lacks some. The data contain around 100,000 clones, around 95% of them singletons. Specimen: CD4+ or CD8+ T cells sorted from blood, collected in a trial of the OX40 agonist ivuxolimab. These receptors all stem from an adult with an advanced solid tumor such as melanoma, head and neck, liver or kidney cancer.

The chain has TRBV9 and TRBJ1-1; the D gene is possibly TRBD1 (5 bases). The CDR3 is 14 amino acids. Germline CDR1 is SGDLS and CDR2 is YYNGEE. V shed 3 bases and J shed 4 bases, with 13 bases lying between them. The CDR3: CASSAYRLGTEAFF. CDR3 nucleotide sequence: TGTGCCAGCAGCGCCTACAGGTTGGGCACTGAAGCTTTCTTT.

V and J are TRBV11-2 and TRBJ2-7; the match to TRBD1 covers 9 bases. V was clipped by 1 base and J by 3 bases; unmatched bases: 4. The CDR3 has 15 amino acids. Germline assignment: CDR1 SGHAT and CDR2 FQNNGV. The DNA for the CDR3 is TGTGCCAGCAGCTTAGCTTCGGGACAGGGCTACGAGCAGTACTTC. This sequence encodes CASSLASGQGYEQYF.

The chain recombines TRBV30 with TRBJ1-1; D unclear. Germline CDR1 reads GTSNPN; CDR2 reads SVGIG (reference sequence). This CDR3 has 12 amino acids. Trimming took off 0 bases at V and 5 bases at J, with 7 bases between the two ends. The CDR3 region is CAWSVSGTEAFF. As DNA, the CDR3 is TGTGCCTGGAGTGTATCGGGGACTGAAGCTTTCTTT. Based on the CDR3 plus reference TRBV30 and TRBJ1-1, the full variable domain is SQTIHQWPATLVQPVGSPLSLECTVEGTSNPNLYWYRQAAGRGLQLLFYSVGIGQISSEVPQNLSASRPQDRQFILSSKKLLLSDSGFYLCAWSVSGTEAFFGQGTRLTVV.

With respect to this clone: Other DNA sequences in the same sample also yield this CDR3. V usage is TRBV27 and J usage is TRBJ2-7; D remains unclear. Trimming took 4 bases from V and 3 from J, leaving 4 bases between them. Germline CDR1 and CDR2: MNHEY and SMNVEV (reference sequence). The CDR3 covers 11 residues. The CDR3: CASSSDYEQYF. CDR3 in DNA: TGTGCCAGCAGTTCCGACTACGAGCAGTACTTC.

The chain couples TRBV7-3 to TRBJ1-1, with a weak D call TRBD1 (6 bases). Germline CDR1 reads SGHTA; CDR2 reads FQGTGA. This CDR3 contains 15 residues. Trimming took off 5 bases at V and 7 bases at J, with 20 bases between the two ends. This CDR3 reads CASSLIGPGAGEAFF. The CDR3 DNA reads TGTGCCAGCAGCCTAATTGGTCCGGGGGCAGGTGAAGCTTTCTTT.

The chain uses TRBV11-2 and TRBJ2-7; D unclear. Trimming shortened V by 1 base and J by 4 bases, and 11 bases separated the two germline ends. The CDR3 is 14 residues long. Germline loops: CDR1 SGHAT, CDR2 FQNNGV. CDR3 DNA sequence: TGTGCCAGCAGCTTAGTGGGCAGTGATTACGAGCAGTACTTC. Translating gives CASSLVGSDYEQYF.

This CDR3 is CASSPPPGQVLNEQFF. CDR3 bases: TGTGCCAGCTCACCACCGCCGGGGCAAGTCCTCAATGAGCAGTTCTTC. The genes are TRBV18 and TRBJ2-1; D possibly matches TRBD1 or TRBD2 (5 bases each). Trimming left V 0 bases short and J 6 bases short, with 15 bases between. Germline V CDR1 and CDR2: KGHSH, LQKENI. The length of the CDR3 is 16 residues.

The J gene is TRBJ1-1, the V gene TRBV5-1, with no clear D. Germline CDR1 SGHRS, CDR2 YFSETQ. This CDR3 is 14 amino acids long. Trimming shortened V by 0 bases and J by 1 base, and 7 bases separated the two germline ends. CDR3 coding DNA: TGCGCCAGCAGCTTGGAGGACTGGAACACTGAAGCTTTCTTT. Protein product: CASSLEDWNTEAFF.